This TCR beta chain was identified in a study of cytomegalovirus exposure and HLA in healthy donors. Looking at the study overall: Later analysis reported that the 110 or so validation repertoires shared the platform of the 600 to 750 first-cohort repertoires.

J was trimmed by 6 bases and V by 4 bases; bases with no gene match: 6. This CDR3 has 14 amino acids. CDR1 SGHRS and CDR2 YFSETQ come from the germline V gene. On this clone: Antigen: not known.

Only in-frame clones appear in the TCRdb table, and some are missing; sequencing was by immunoSEQ multiplex PCR. Among some 210,000 clones, roughly 80% were seen once, and the ten largest hold 5.5% to 6.5%. Study outcomes and limitations: Researchers counted 150 to 200 TCR beta chains as cytomegalovirus-associated. Researchers reported that three CMV-associated chains were confirmed in vitro as CMV antigen-specific.

The rearrangement joins TRBV5-1 to TRBJ1-5, with TRBD1 matching over 8 bases. The TCR was taken from a young woman in good health and CMV-seronegative. Sequences were obtained from PBMCs. The CDR3 DNA reads as TGCGCCAGCAGCGCCTCAGGGGGCGGTCAGCCCCAGCATTTT. As protein: CASSASGGGQPQHF.